These 22 T cell receptor beta chains originate from one sample sequenced in a study of T cell repertoires in cytomegalovirus infection. TCRdb processed the reads anew with MiXCR; each CDR3 protein has one entry. The table has around 450,000 distinct CDR3 sequences, approximately 32% seen once. Material for sequencing was PBMCs. The receptors shown here come from a human donor in good health (CMV status not recorded). Some clones in this sample may be carry-over from other donors' samples.

Turning to this clonotype: Since a much larger clone is just one base distant, this may be a read error. This CDR3 fails to terminate in the conserved phenylalanine or tryptophan, so it likely reflects a read error. The chain couples TRBV6-1 to TRBJ2-1; the match to TRBD1 covers 7 bases. This CDR3 spans 16 amino acids. Germline loops: CDR1 MNHNS, CDR2 SASEGT. V lost 3 bases, J lost 0 bases, and 5 bases stayed unmatched. CDR3 DNA sequence: TGTGCCAGCAGTGAGCAACAGGGGAGCTCCTACAATGAGCAGTTCTTA. Protein: CASSEQQGSSYNEQFL.

The chain has TRBV4-1 and TRBJ1-2; TRBD1 matches at 10 bases. CDR3 length: 15 amino acids. CDR1 is MGHRA, CDR2 YSYEKL, per germline. V was clipped by 5 bases and J by 5 bases; unmatched bases: 8. As DNA, the CDR3 is TGCGCCAGCAGCACCAGACAGGGGGCGAATTATGGCTACACCTTC. Protein: CASSTRQGANYGYTF.

This clonotype was observed a handful of times. The CDR3 DNA reads TGTGCCAGCAGCCAGCGGGACTCAAGATGGACCCAGTACTTC. Protein: CASSQRDSRWTQYF. This sequence joins TRBV5-5 and TRBJ2-5; 7 nucleotides line up with TRBD2. The CDR3 spans 14 residues. The germline CDR1 and CDR2 sequences are SGHKS and YYEKEE (reference sequence). After removal of 4 bases from V and 7 bases from J, the junction contained 10 bases not matched to a gene.

This clonotype was observed a handful of times. The V gene is TRBV6-5, the J gene TRBJ2-1, with TRBD2 matching over 8 bases. Germline V lookup: CDR1 MNHEY, CDR2 SVGAGI. The CDR3 loop spans 18 amino acids. V trimming: 6 bases; J trimming: 3 bases; junction bases outside the gene matches: 16. CDR3 sequence reads: CASSLRGGFSGDYNEQFF. The CDR3 coding sequence is TGTGCCAGCAGCCTACGGGGGGGCTTTAGCGGGGACTACAATGAGCAGTTCTTC.

This clonotype was seen a handful of times. The chain couples TRBV19 to TRBJ1-1; D may be TRBD1 (6 bases). The germline V gene encodes CDR1 LNHDA and CDR2 SQIVND (reference sequence). V lost 6 bases and J lost 11, with 19 bases in between. CDR3 length: 13 amino acids. CDR3 residues: CASRGSGVRDAFF. CDR3 nucleotides: TGTGCCAGTAGGGGGTCAGGGGTACGGGACGCTTTCTTT.

This chain connects TRBV12-3 or TRBV12-4 to TRBJ2-5; 11 nucleotides agree with TRBD2. CDR3 length: 12 amino acids. With V trimmed by 11 bases and J by 7 bases, 6 bases remained unmatched. CDR3 sequence: CASASGGWTQYF. The CDR3 DNA follows: TGTGCCTCGGCTAGCGGGGGGTGGACCCAGTACTTC.

For this clonotype: A much larger clonotype is one base distant, so this may be a read error. Because it lacks the conserved phenylalanine or tryptophan at the end, this CDR3 is likely a read error. The chain recombines TRBV4-1 with TRBJ2-1, with 7 nucleotides matching TRBD1. Germline CDR1 is MGHRA and CDR2 is YSYEKL. V dropped 1 base and J dropped 4; count of bases not matched to a gene: 4. The CDR3 runs 15 residues. The CDR3 reads CASSQAGTEYNEQFL. In DNA, the CDR3 is TGCGCCAGCAGCCAAGCCGGGACAGAATACAATGAGCAGTTCTTA.

About this clonotype: This CDR3 fails to terminate in the conserved phenylalanine or tryptophan, so it likely reflects a read error. The gene calls are TRBV20-1 and TRBJ2-1; 7 nucleotides line up with TRBD2. Looked up from germline, CDR1 is DFQATT and CDR2 is SNEGSKA (reference sequence). Losses at the gene ends were 5 bases for V and 5 bases for J; bases not matched to a gene: 9. This CDR3 has 14 amino acids. This CDR3 is CSAWGGSGNNEQFC. The CDR3 DNA reads TGCAGTGCTTGGGGGGGGTCCGGGAACAATGAGCAGTTCTGC.

This clonotype occurred many times. The chain carries TRBV7-9 and TRBJ2-3; D ambiguous. The CDR3 runs to 14 residues. V was cut by 7 bases and J by 6 bases, with 17 bases left in between. Germline CDR1 SEHNR, CDR2 FQNEAQ (reference sequence). This CDR3 is CASNPLQIYDTQYF. CDR3 nucleotide sequence: TGTGCCAGCAACCCGCTTCAGATATACGATACGCAGTATTTT.

As regards this clonotype: This may arise from a read error, as a much more abundant clone is one base away. This CDR3 is CASSFVQGNTRYF. The CDR3 DNA reads TGTGCCAGCAGCTTCGTGCAGGGAAACACCAGATATTTT. This rearrangement joins TRBV7-2 to TRBJ1-3; weak D call: TRBD1 (5 bases). The CDR3 length is 13 residues. Germline CDR1 SGHTA, CDR2 FQGNSA.

This clonotype was counted a few times. The gene calls are TRBV29-1 and TRBJ2-5, with D possibly TRBD1 on 6 matching bases. The V gene lost 3 bases and the J gene lost 3 bases, with 20 bases spanning the gap. CDR3 length equals 16 residues. Germline loops: CDR1 SQVTM, CDR2 ANQGSEA. The CDR3 bases are TGCAGCGTTGATGGAAATACAGGACAGTTGAAAGAGACCCAGTACTTC. This encodes CSVDGNTGQLKETQYF.

This chain links TRBV9 with TRBJ1-1, with TRBD1 matching 7 bases. In germline, CDR1 is SGDLS, CDR2 YYNGEE. Trimming took 3 bases from V and 3 from J; bases not matched to a gene: 5. The CDR3 extends over 14 amino acids. CDR3 loop: CASSAGTAYTEAFF. CDR3 nucleotides: TGTGCCAGCAGCGCAGGGACAGCCTACACTGAAGCTTTCTTT.

This clonotype turned up a few times. The genes are TRBV10-1 and TRBJ1-1, with 10 bases that match TRBD1. Germline values: CDR1 WNHNN, CDR2 SYGVQD (reference sequence). With V trimmed by 8 bases and J by 1 base, 7 bases remained unmatched. This CDR3 spans 15 amino acids. CDR3 residues: CASHGTGEGNTEAFF. DNA for the CDR3: TGCGCCAGCCATGGGACAGGGGAAGGGAACACTGAAGCTTTCTTT.

This clonotype was seen a single time. This chain uses TRBV6-8 with TRBJ2-5; 7 nucleotides match TRBD2. The CDR3 is 17 amino acids. CDR1 MNHGY and CDR2 SAAAGT come from the germline V gene. After removal of 7 bases from V and 4 bases from J, the junction contained 18 bases not matched to a gene. CDR3 region: CASTSHGGLTVGETQYF. CDR3 DNA: TGTGCCAGCACTTCCCACGGGGGGTTGACTGTAGGAGAGACCCAGTACTTC.

This clonotype has at least ten counts. This chain links TRBV12-3 or TRBV12-4 with TRBJ1-1; possibly TRBD1 for D (6 bases). V lost 5 bases to trimming and J lost 1 base, with 14 bases between them. The CDR3 extends over 15 amino acids. The CDR3, as DNA: TGTGCCAGCAGTCCGAGACAGGTAAAGAACACTGAAGCTTTCTTT. This codes for CASSPRQVKNTEAFF.

Concerning this clonotype itself: A much larger clone differs from this one at a single base, so this may be a read error. The chain recombines TRBV11-2 with TRBJ2-3, with 7 bases lining up with TRBD2. The CDR3 contains 15 residues. CDR1 is SGHAT, CDR2 FQNNGV, per germline. CDR3 sequence: CSSNPRGGATDTQYF. The DNA for the CDR3 is TGTTCCAGCAACCCCCGGGGAGGGGCCACAGATACGCAGTATTTT.

Note on this clonotype: A junction end diverges from the germline sequence, so it may reflect a read error. This sequence joins TRBV7-6 and TRBJ2-4; a possible D gene is TRBD2 (6 bases). The germline gives CDR1 SGHVS, CDR2 FNYEAQ. The CDR3 length is 12 residues. CDR3 DNA: TGTGCCAGCAGCTTAGACGTGGGAGGTTTGGACTTC. This sequence encodes CASSLDVGGLDF.

A few counts support this clonotype. This sequence joins TRBV4-1 and TRBJ2-1; maybe TRBD2 (6 bases). The CDR3 runs to 16 residues. V was cut by 3 bases and J by 0 bases, with 12 bases left in between. Germline values: CDR1 MGHRA, CDR2 YSYEKL. CDR3 sequence reads: CASSQALANSYNEQFF. The DNA of the CDR3 is TGCGCCAGCAGCCAGGCCCTAGCGAACTCCTACAATGAGCAGTTCTTC.

The chain uses TRBV10-3 and TRBJ2-3; D unresolved. CDR3 size: 13 residues. Trimming took off 10 bases at V and 1 base at J, with 12 bases between the two ends. Germline V lookup: CDR1 ENHRY, CDR2 SYGVKD. The CDR3: CATKGPGTDTQYF. The CDR3 nucleotides are TGTGCCACAAAAGGTCCCGGCACAGATACGCAGTATTTT.

The rearrangement links TRBV2 to TRBJ2-7, with TRBD1 identical over 7 bases. The germline CDR1 and CDR2 sequences are SNHLY and FYNNEI. This CDR3 is 12 amino acids long. Trimming at V came to 6 bases and at J to 1 base, leaving 0 bases not matched to a gene. CDR3 sequence: CASRDRSYEQYF. DNA of the CDR3: TGTGCCAGCAGGGACAGGTCCTACGAGCAGTACTTC.

This clonotype appeared a few times. The chain couples TRBV19 to TRBJ2-1; 12 bases match TRBD2. V dropped 6 bases and J dropped 15; count of bases not matched to a gene: 15. The CDR3 totals 15 residues. CDR1 LNHDA and CDR2 SQIVND come from the germline V gene (reference sequence). This CDR3 is CASSQLAGGPTKGFF. The CDR3 DNA reads as TGTGCCAGTAGCCAACTAGCGGGGGGACCCACTAAGGGGTTCTTC.

CDR3 residues: CASSQVGTGFDVLTF. CDR3 DNA: TGCGCCAGCAGCCAAGTGGGGACAGGGTTCGACGTCCTGACTTTC. V usage is TRBV4-3 and J usage is TRBJ2-6; 9 positions match TRBD1. CDR1 is LGHNA and CDR2 is YSLEER in the germline V gene. Trimming took 1 base from V and 11 from J; bases not matched to a gene: 6. This CDR3 spans 15 amino acids.